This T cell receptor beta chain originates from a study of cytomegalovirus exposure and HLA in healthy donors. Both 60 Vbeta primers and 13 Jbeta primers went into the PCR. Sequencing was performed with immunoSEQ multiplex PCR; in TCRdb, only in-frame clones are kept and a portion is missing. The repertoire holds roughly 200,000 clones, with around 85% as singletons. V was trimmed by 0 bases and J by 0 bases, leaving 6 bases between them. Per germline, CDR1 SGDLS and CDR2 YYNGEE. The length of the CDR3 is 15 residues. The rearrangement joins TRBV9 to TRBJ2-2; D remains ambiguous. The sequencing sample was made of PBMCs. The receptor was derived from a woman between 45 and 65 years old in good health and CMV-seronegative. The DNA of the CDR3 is TGTGCCAGCAGCGTAGTGGTAGCGAACACCGGGGAGCTGTTTTTT. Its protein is CASSVVVANTGELFF.